Shown below are 10 T cell receptor beta chains from a single sample sequenced in a study of response to subunit inactivated influenza vaccine. One entry per CDR3 protein results from TCRdb running MiXCR on the RT-PCR reads. The repertoire holds about 500,000 distinct CDR3 sequences, with about 15% as singletons. The sequencing used CD4+ T cells sorted from PBMCs, collected about 24 months after vaccination. These receptors all stem from a man between 50 and 75 years old who received an inactivated influenza vaccine.

The gene calls are TRBV11-2 and TRBJ2-3; D is possibly TRBD2 (5 bases). The CDR3 covers 15 residues. V was cut by 5 bases and J by 5 bases, with 17 bases left in between. Germline V gene data show CDR1 as SGHAT and CDR2 as FQNNGV. This CDR3 is CASSRRTHGEDTQYF. DNA of the CDR3: TGTGCCAGCAGCCGCCGGACTCATGGGGAAGATACGCAGTATTTT.

The chain combines TRBV3-1 with TRBJ1-2; no clear D. CDR1 LGHDT and CDR2 YNNKEL come from the germline V gene (reference sequence). There are 14 residues in the CDR3. Trimming took 0 bases from V and 4 from J, leaving 9 bases between them. The CDR3 DNA reads as TGTGCCAGCAGCCAAGACTACGGCCTCTATGGCTACACCTTC. Translating gives CASSQDYGLYGYTF.

The rearrangement joins TRBV5-1 to TRBJ2-5; the D gene is possibly TRBD2 (5 bases). V was pared by 0 bases and J by 5 bases, with 14 bases between. Germline assignment: CDR1 SGHRS and CDR2 YFSETQ. The CDR3 consists of 15 residues. Here the CDR3 DNA reads TGCGCCAGCAGCTTGGTAGCTAGCACCCGGGAGACCCAGTACTTC. Residues: CASSLVASTRETQYF.

This clonotype was found a few times. The chain recombines TRBV20-1 with TRBJ2-3; D may be TRBD2 (6 bases). The CDR3 sequence is 16 residues long. CDR1 DFQATT and CDR2 SNEGSKA come from the germline V gene (reference sequence). The V end was cut by 0 bases, the J end by 0 bases, with 13 bases between. As DNA, the CDR3 is TGCAGTGCTAGAGATTTTACGGGAGCAAGCACAGATACGCAGTATTTT. This encodes CSARDFTGASTDTQYF.

This chain links TRBV20-1 with TRBJ2-1; D is uncertain. V lost 4 bases and J 7 bases, leaving 8 bases between the germline ends. The CDR3 has 11 amino acids. Germline CDR1 and CDR2: DFQATT and SNEGSKA (reference sequence). The CDR3 sequence is CSATLTNEQFF. As DNA, the CDR3 is TGCAGTGCTACCCTCACTAATGAGCAGTTCTTC.

There are a few counts of this clonotype. The V and J genes are TRBV5-1 and TRBJ2-1; 10 bases match TRBD2. J was trimmed by 3 bases and V by 0 bases; bases with no gene match: 0. The CDR3 consists of 15 residues. Germline loops: CDR1 SGHRS, CDR2 YFSETQ. In DNA form, the CDR3 reads TGCGCCAGCAGCTTGGAGCGGGGGGGCTACAATGAGCAGTTCTTC. Residues: CASSLERGGYNEQFF.

Notes on this clonotype: One base away lies a much larger clone, so this may be a sequencing read error. The J gene is TRBJ2-7, the V gene TRBV12-3 or TRBV12-4; D uncertain. This CDR3 spans 11 amino acids. The CDR3: CASRLEYEQYF. CDR3 DNA sequence: TGTGCCAGCAGATTAGAATACGAGCAGTACTTC.

Ten or more counts support this clonotype. The rearrangement uses TRBV6-2 or TRBV6-3 and TRBJ2-7, with 10 bases identical to TRBD2. V lost 4 bases and J lost 4; bases outside the gene matches: 7. This CDR3 is 15 amino acids long. Germline CDR1 MNHEY, CDR2 SVGEGT. The CDR3 DNA sequence: TGTGCCAGCAGTTGGGCCGGGACTAGCGTATACGAGCAGTACTTC. Its protein product is CASSWAGTSVYEQYF.

The chain joins TRBV7-9 to TRBJ1-6; 9 nucleotides align to TRBD1. With 0 bases clipped from V and 10 bases from J, the junction kept 7 bases outside the gene matches. CDR3 length: 16 amino acids. Germline V CDR1 and CDR2: SEHNR, FQNEAQ (reference sequence). The CDR3 DNA sequence: TGTGCCAGCAGCTTAGCCTCCGGGACAGGGTACTCACCCCTCCACTTT. This encodes CASSLASGTGYSPLHF.

The chain has TRBV10-3 and TRBJ2-3; unclear D gene. The CDR3 runs 15 residues. Germline-derived CDR1 and CDR2 are ENHRY and SYGVKD. V shed 4 bases and J shed 0 bases, with 11 bases lying between them. The CDR3 loop reads CAISADAGSTDTQYF. CDR3 nucleotides: TGTGCCATCAGTGCAGATGCCGGAAGCACAGATACGCAGTATTTT.